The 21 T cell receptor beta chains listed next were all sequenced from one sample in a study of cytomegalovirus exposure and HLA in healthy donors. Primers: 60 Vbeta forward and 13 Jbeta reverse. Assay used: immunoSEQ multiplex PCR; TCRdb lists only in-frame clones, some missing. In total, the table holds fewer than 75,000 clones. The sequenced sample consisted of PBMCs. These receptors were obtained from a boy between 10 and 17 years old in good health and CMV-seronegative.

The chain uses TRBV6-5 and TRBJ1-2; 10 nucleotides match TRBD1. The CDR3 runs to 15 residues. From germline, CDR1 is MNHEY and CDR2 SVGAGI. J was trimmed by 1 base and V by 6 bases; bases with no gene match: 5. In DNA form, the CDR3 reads TGTGCCAGCAGAAAGACAGGGGGCATTAACTATGGCTACACCTTC. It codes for CASRKTGGINYGYTF.

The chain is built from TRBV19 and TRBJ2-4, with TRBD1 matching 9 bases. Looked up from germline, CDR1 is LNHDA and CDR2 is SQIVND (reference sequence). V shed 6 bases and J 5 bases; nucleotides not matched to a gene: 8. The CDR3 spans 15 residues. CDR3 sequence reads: CASSPGQGYQNIQYF. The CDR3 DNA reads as TGTGCCAGTAGCCCCGGACAGGGGTACCAAAACATTCAGTACTTC.

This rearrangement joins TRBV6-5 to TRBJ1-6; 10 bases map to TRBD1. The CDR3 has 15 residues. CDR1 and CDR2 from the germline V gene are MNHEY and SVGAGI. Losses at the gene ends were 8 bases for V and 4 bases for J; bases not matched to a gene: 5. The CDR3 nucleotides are TGTGCCAGCCAGACAGGGGGCGCGTATAATTCACCCCTCCACTTT. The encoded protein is CASQTGGAYNSPLHF.

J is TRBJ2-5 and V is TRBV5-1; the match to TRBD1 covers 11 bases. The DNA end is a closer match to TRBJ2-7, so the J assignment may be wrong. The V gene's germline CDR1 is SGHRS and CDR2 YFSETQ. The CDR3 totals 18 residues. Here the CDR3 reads CASSHLSLPGQGAYEQYF. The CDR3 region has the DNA TGCGCCAGCAGCCATTTGTCCCTACCGGGACAGGGGGCCTACGAGCAGTACTTC.

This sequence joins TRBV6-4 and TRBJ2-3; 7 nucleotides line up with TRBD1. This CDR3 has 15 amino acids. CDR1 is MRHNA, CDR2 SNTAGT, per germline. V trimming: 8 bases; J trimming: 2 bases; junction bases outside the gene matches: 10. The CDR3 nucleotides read TGTGCCAGCTCCCCGGGACAGTCTACCACAGATACGCAGTATTTT. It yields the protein CASSPGQSTTDTQYF.

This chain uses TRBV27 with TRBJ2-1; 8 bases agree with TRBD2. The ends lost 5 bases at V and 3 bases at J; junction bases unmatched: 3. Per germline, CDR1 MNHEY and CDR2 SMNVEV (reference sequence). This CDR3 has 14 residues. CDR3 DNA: TGTGCCAGCAGTCTCGGGACTAGCTACAATGAGCAGTTCTTC. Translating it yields CASSLGTSYNEQFF.

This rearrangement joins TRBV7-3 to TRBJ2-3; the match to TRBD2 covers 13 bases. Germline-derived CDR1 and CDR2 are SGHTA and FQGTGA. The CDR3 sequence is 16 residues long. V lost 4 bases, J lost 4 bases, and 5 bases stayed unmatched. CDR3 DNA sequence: TGTGCCAGCAGCTACCAACTAGCGGGAGGGGCAGATACGCAGTATTTT. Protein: CASSYQLAGGADTQYF.

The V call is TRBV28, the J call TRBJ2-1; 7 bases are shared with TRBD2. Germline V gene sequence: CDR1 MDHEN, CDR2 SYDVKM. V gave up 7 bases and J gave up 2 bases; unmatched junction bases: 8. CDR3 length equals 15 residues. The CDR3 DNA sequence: TGTGCCAGCACTGGGGGGGGTGGAGCCTACAATGAGCAGTTCTTC. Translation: CASTGGGGAYNEQFF.

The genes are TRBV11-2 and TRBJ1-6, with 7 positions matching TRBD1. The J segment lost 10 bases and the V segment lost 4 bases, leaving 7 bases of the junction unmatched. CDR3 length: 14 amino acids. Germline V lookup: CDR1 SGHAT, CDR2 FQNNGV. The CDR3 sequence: CASSSNRGFSPLHF. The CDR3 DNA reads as TGTGCCAGCAGCTCAAACAGGGGTTTCTCACCCCTCCACTTT.

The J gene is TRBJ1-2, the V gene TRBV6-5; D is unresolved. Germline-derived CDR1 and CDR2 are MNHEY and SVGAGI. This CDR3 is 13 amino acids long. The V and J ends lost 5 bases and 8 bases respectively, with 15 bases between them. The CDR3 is CASSEVDGMGYTF. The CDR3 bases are TGTGCCAGCAGTGAAGTCGACGGGATGGGCTACACCTTC.

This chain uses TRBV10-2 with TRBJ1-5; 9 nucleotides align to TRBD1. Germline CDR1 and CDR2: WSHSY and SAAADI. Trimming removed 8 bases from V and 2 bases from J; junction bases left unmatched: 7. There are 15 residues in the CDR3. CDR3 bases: TGCGCCAGCTTTGAGGGACAGGGCCGCAATCAGCCCCAGCATTTT. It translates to CASFEGQGRNQPQHF.

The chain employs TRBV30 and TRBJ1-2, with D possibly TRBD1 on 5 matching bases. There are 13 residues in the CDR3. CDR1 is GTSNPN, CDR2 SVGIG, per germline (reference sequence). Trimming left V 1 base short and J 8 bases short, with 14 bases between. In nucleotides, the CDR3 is TGTGCCTGGAGTGAGGTCCAGGGTGGGGGCTACACCTTC. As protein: CAWSEVQGGGYTF.

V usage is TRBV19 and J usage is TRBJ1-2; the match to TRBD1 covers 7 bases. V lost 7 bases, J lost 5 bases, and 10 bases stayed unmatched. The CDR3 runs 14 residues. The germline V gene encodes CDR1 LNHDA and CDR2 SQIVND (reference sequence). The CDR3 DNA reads TGTGCCAGTACCCCGGACAGGTCCCTTTATGGCTACACCTTC. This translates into CASTPDRSLYGYTF.

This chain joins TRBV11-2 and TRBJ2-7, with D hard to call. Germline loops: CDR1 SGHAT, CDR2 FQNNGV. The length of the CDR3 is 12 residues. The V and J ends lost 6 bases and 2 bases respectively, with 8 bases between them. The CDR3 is CASRLLPYEQYF. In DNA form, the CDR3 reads TGTGCCAGCAGACTGCTACCCTACGAGCAGTACTTC.

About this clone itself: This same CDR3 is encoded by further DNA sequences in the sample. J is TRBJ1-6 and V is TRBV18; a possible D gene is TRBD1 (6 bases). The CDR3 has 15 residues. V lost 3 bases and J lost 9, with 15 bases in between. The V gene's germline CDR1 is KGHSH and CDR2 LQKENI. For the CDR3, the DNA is TGTGCCAGCTCACCGGTGGACAGCCAGCTTTCACCCCTCCACTTT. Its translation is CASSPVDSQLSPLHF.

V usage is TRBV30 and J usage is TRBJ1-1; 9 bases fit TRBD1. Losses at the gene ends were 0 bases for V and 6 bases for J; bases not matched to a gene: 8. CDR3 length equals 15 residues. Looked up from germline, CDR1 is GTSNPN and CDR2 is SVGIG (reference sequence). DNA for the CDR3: TGTGCCTGGAGTGTACTCGACAGGGGGGCGGCTGAAGCTTTCTTT. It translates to CAWSVLDRGAAEAFF.

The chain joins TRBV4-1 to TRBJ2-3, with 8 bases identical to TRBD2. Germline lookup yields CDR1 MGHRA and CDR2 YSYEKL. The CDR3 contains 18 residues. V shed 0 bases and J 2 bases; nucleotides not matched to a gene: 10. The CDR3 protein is CASSQEEFSGAITDTQYF. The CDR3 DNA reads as TGCGCCAGCAGCCAAGAAGAGTTTAGCGGGGCTATCACAGATACGCAGTATTTT.

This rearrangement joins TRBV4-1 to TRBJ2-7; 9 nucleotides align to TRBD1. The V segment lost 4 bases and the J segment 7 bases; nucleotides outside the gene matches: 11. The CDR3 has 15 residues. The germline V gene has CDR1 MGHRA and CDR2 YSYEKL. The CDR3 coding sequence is TGCGCCAGCAGCCCCCTCCCCGGGACAGGGCAAGAGCAGTACTTC. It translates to CASSPLPGTGQEQYF.

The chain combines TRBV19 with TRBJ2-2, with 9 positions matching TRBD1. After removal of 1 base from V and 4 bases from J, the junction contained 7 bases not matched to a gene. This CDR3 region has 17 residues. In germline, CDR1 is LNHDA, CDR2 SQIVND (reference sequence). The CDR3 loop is CASSIGAGTGSTGELFF. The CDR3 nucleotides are TGTGCCAGTAGTATAGGTGCCGGGACAGGGTCCACCGGGGAGCTGTTTTTT. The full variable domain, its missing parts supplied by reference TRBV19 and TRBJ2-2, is DGGITQSPKYLFRKEGQNVTLSCEQNLNHDAMYWYRQDPGQGLRLIYYSQIVNDFQKGDIAEGYSVSREKKESFPLTVTSAQKNPTAFYLCASSIGAGTGSTGELFFGEGSRLTVL.

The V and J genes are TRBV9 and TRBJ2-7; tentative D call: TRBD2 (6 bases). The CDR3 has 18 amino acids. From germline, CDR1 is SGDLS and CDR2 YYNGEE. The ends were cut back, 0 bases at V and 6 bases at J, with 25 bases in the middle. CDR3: CASSVAPSVRTNKAEQYF. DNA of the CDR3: TGTGCCAGCAGCGTAGCGCCGTCTGTCCGGACTAATAAAGCCGAGCAGTACTTC.

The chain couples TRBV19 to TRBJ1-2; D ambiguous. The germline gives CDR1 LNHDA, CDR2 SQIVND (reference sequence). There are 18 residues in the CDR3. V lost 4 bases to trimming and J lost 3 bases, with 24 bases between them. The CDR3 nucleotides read TGTGCCAGTAGTACACCTGGAGTTCCACACCATGGAGACTATGGCTACACCTTC. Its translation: CASSTPGVPHHGDYGYTF.